The 23 T cell receptor beta chains below all came from one sample that was sequenced in a study of CD8 T cells in Susac syndrome. Random hexamers served to reverse transcribe roughly 0.5 to 1 ug RNA. A single record per CDR3 protein comes from TCRdb applying MiXCR to the immunoSEQ multiplex PCR reads. The sample holds about 140,000 distinct CDR3 sequences, roughly 95% seen once. Specimen: CD4+ T cells from PBMCs. The source of these receptors is a human donor with multiple sclerosis.

This chain joins TRBV30 and TRBJ2-1; 10 bases are a match to TRBD2. The CDR3 extends over 14 amino acids. Germline-derived CDR1 and CDR2 are GTSNPN and SVGIG (reference sequence). The V segment lost 4 bases and the J segment 4 bases; nucleotides outside the gene matches: 4. The CDR3 protein is CAWILAGGYNEQFF. As DNA, the CDR3 is TGTGCCTGGATATTAGCGGGGGGATACAATGAGCAGTTCTTC.

The chain combines TRBV20-1 with TRBJ1-2; 7 nucleotides line up with TRBD1. Germline CDR1 is DFQATT and CDR2 is SNEGSKA (reference sequence). The CDR3 runs 14 residues. The ends lost 5 bases at V and 3 bases at J; junction bases unmatched: 9. The CDR3 nucleotides read TGCAGTGCTTCGTCGTCCACAGGGGACTATGGCTACACCTTC. It encodes CSASSSTGDYGYTF.

The chain has TRBV4-1 and TRBJ1-2, with 10 bases identical to TRBD1. CDR1 is MGHRA and CDR2 is YSYEKL in the germline V gene. Losses at the gene ends were 4 bases for V and 0 bases for J; bases not matched to a gene: 2. CDR3 size: 15 residues. CDR3 in DNA: TGCGCCAGCAGCCGAGACAGGGGGCCTAACTATGGCTACACCTTC. Its protein product is CASSRDRGPNYGYTF.

The V call is TRBV5-4, the J call TRBJ1-6; 9 nucleotides line up with TRBD1. The length of the CDR3 is 15 residues. The junction had 6 bases not matched to a gene; V was cut back by 2 bases and J by 9 bases. Germline V CDR1 and CDR2: SGHNT, YYREEE (reference sequence). The CDR3 sequence: CASSLMGQGGSPLHF. In nucleotides, the CDR3 is TGTGCCAGCAGCTTAATGGGACAGGGCGGTTCACCCCTCCACTTT.

The chain uses TRBV19 and TRBJ1-2; tentatively, D is TRBD1 (6 bases). Germline V lookup: CDR1 LNHDA, CDR2 SQIVND (reference sequence). With 6 bases removed from V and 7 bases from J, the gap between germline ends came to 18 bases. The CDR3 extends over 14 amino acids. The CDR3 DNA reads TGTGCCAGTAGGAGGGACACCGGGTCTGGTGGCTACACCTTC. This encodes CASRRDTGSGGYTF.

The chain employs TRBV2 and TRBJ1-5; no reliable D call. Trimming took 3 bases from V and 2 from J, leaving 5 bases between them. The germline V gene encodes CDR1 SNHLY and CDR2 FYNNEI. CDR3 length: 13 residues. The CDR3 DNA is TGTGCCAGCAGTGACGGGCGCAATCAGCCCCAGCATTTT. This codes for CASSDGRNQPQHF.

This rearrangement joins TRBV7-3 to TRBJ1-1; D unresolved. The CDR3 totals 13 residues. Germline CDR1 SGHTA, CDR2 FQGTGA. The V end lost 5 bases, the J end lost 4 bases, and 11 bases lay between the germline ends. The CDR3 nucleotides read TGTGCCAGCAGCACAACGCAGAGCACTGAAGCTTTCTTT. It yields the protein CASSTTQSTEAFF.

This chain uses TRBV29-1 with TRBJ2-6, with D possibly being TRBD1 (6 bases). This CDR3 region has 16 residues. V lost 4 bases, J lost 0 bases, and 13 bases lay in between. Per the germline V gene, CDR1 is SQVTM and CDR2 is ANQGSEA. In DNA form, the CDR3 reads TGCAGCGTTGCACGGGACATTGACTCTGGGGCCAACGTCCTGACTTTC. Protein product: CSVARDIDSGANVLTF.

The chain carries TRBV20-1 and TRBJ2-1; D unresolved. Trimming shortened V by 0 bases and J by 3 bases, and 12 bases separated the two germline ends. Germline loops: CDR1 DFQATT, CDR2 SNEGSKA (reference sequence). The CDR3 spans 15 residues. DNA for the CDR3: TGCAGTGCTAGAGATTTGGGGAACTTCTACAATGAGCAGTTCTTC. Amino acids: CSARDLGNFYNEQFF.

The chain links TRBV7-3 to TRBJ2-5; 7 bases are a match to TRBD2. J was trimmed by 5 bases and V by 5 bases; bases with no gene match: 5. CDR3 length equals 13 residues. Germline lookup yields CDR1 SGHTA and CDR2 FQGTGA. The DNA for the CDR3 is TGTGCCAGCAGCACAAATAGCGGGGAGACCCAGTACTTC. Its translation is CASSTNSGETQYF.

In this sample, this clonotype turned up once. The chain couples TRBV29-1 to TRBJ1-3; maybe TRBD1 (6 bases). Trimming removed 3 bases at V and 6 bases at J, with 12 bases between. The CDR3 consists of 13 residues. Germline V lookup: CDR1 SQVTM, CDR2 ANQGSEA. CDR3 residues: CSVDPTGKNTIYF. The CDR3 nucleotides are TGCAGCGTTGATCCTACAGGGAAAAACACCATATATTTT.

The rearrangement joins TRBV7-9 to TRBJ1-4, with 7 bases fitting TRBD1. Losses at the gene ends were 5 bases for V and 8 bases for J; bases not matched to a gene: 11. Per the germline V gene, CDR1 is SEHNR and CDR2 is FQNEAQ (reference sequence). This CDR3 has 15 amino acids. CDR3 sequence reads: CASSRSTGRHEKLFF. The CDR3 bases are TGTGCCAGCAGCCGATCGACAGGGCGGCACGAAAAACTGTTTTTT.

The V gene is TRBV23-1, the J gene TRBJ2-5, with 8 bases fitting TRBD2. TRBV23-1 is assigned to the ORF class and has an uncertain function. CDR3 length: 17 amino acids. With 3 bases clipped from V and 0 bases from J, the junction kept 9 bases outside the gene matches. CDR3: CASSHRGSGTYQETQYF. DNA of the CDR3: TGCGCCAGCAGTCATAGGGGTAGCGGGACCTACCAAGAGACCCAGTACTTC.

The chain combines TRBV29-1 with TRBJ1-2; tentative D call: TRBD1 (6 bases). Germline CDR1 and CDR2: SQVTM and ANQGSEA. Trimming cost V 5 bases and J 8 bases, with 18 bases left between them. The CDR3 is 13 amino acids. The CDR3: CSVRLGGGDGYTF. CDR3 sequence (DNA): TGCAGCGTTCGTTTAGGGGGAGGGGACGGCTACACCTTC. Filled out from reference TRBV29-1 and TRBJ1-2, the complete variable domain reads SAVISQKPSRDICQRGTSLTIQCQVDSQVTMMFWYRQQPGQSLTLIATANQGSEATYESGFVIDKFPISRPNLTFSTLTVSNMSPEDSSIYLCSVRLGGGDGYTFGSGTRLTVV.

This chain uses TRBV5-1 with TRBJ2-3, with 7 positions matching TRBD2. The CDR3 extends over 18 amino acids. Trimming removed 4 bases from V and 2 bases from J; junction bases left unmatched: 16. The V gene's germline CDR1 is SGHRS and CDR2 YFSETQ. CDR3 loop: CASSLRGSAGETTDTQYF. The CDR3 DNA is TGCGCCAGCAGCCTCCGCGGTTCTGCGGGGGAGACCACAGATACGCAGTATTTT.

The chain carries TRBV20-1 and TRBJ2-3; D ambiguous. V was shortened by 0 bases and J by 2 bases, with 12 bases between the two germline ends. Germline V CDR1 and CDR2: DFQATT, SNEGSKA (reference sequence). The CDR3 covers 15 residues. The CDR3 nucleotides are TGCAGTGCTAGAGATACCCTAACCTCCACAGATACGCAGTATTTT. It specifies CSARDTLTSTDTQYF.

The chain combines TRBV20-1 with TRBJ1-2; perhaps TRBD1 as D (6 bases). Germline assignment: CDR1 DFQATT and CDR2 SNEGSKA (reference sequence). The CDR3 extends over 14 amino acids. Trimming cost V 6 bases and J 5 bases, with 19 bases left between them. The CDR3 protein is CSAGVADSRYGYTF. The CDR3 DNA is TGCAGTGCGGGGGTTGCGGACAGCCGATATGGCTACACCTTC.

The V and J genes are TRBV7-9 and TRBJ1-4; 7 positions agree with TRBD1. This CDR3 has 13 residues. V was pared by 6 bases and J by 8 bases, with 6 bases of the junction left unmatched. The germline gives CDR1 SEHNR, CDR2 FQNEAQ (reference sequence). Here the CDR3 reads CASSRTGQEKLFF. CDR3 bases: TGTGCCAGCAGTCGGACAGGACAAGAAAAACTGTTTTTT.

The V call is TRBV30, the J call TRBJ1-5, with 8 bases aligning to TRBD1. The CDR3 is made up of 14 amino acids. Germline CDR1 GTSNPN, CDR2 SVGIG (reference sequence). With V trimmed by 2 bases and J by 7 bases, 7 bases remained unmatched. The CDR3 is CAWSRGQEEQPQHF. CDR3 sequence (DNA): TGTGCCTGGAGTAGGGGACAGGAGGAACAGCCCCAGCATTTT.

This clonotype has only one observation. V gene TRBV29-1 combines with J gene TRBJ1-2, with 10 nucleotides matching TRBD1. Germline CDR1 and CDR2: SQVTM and ANQGSEA. J gave up 5 bases and V 4 bases, and 7 bases lay outside the gene matches. The CDR3 has 14 amino acids. CDR3 sequence (DNA): TGCAGCGTTGCGGGGACAGGGGTAGAATATGGCTACACCTTC. Translated, it gives CSVAGTGVEYGYTF.

This clonotype has a single count. Compared with germline, one end of the junction differs, possibly owing to a read error. J is TRBJ1-2 and V is TRBV12-3 or TRBV12-4; D not certain. This CDR3 has 13 residues. CDR3 nucleotides: TGTGCCAGCAGTACGGGCAGGTACTACGGCTACACCTTC. It yields the protein CASSTGRYYGYTF.

V gene TRBV3-1 combines with J gene TRBJ2-5; D remains ambiguous. The germline V and J ends were trimmed by 3 bases and 5 bases, with 16 bases remaining between them. The CDR3 runs to 15 residues. Germline CDR1 LGHDT, CDR2 YNNKEL (reference sequence). The CDR3 loop is CASSHPTRTYETQYF. CDR3 DNA: TGTGCCAGCAGCCACCCGACGAGGACCTACGAGACCCAGTACTTC.

The chain combines TRBV19 with TRBJ2-3; D is unclear. The germline gives CDR1 LNHDA, CDR2 SQIVND (reference sequence). V was cut by 6 bases and J by 8 bases, with 9 bases left in between. The CDR3 has 11 residues. DNA of the CDR3: TGTGCCAGTAGCTGGAGTGGTACGCAGTATTTT. It translates to CASSWSGTQYF.